This T cell receptor (beta chain) was recorded in a study of T cell repertoires in cytomegalovirus infection. At the level of the study: Epitope selection comprised recently identified HLA-C-restricted CMV epitopes and well-studied HLA-B-restricted CMV epitopes.

MiXCR, run by TCRdb on the reads, gives a single entry per CDR3 protein. There are approximately 1,000,000 distinct CDR3 sequences in the sample; roughly 31% occur only once, and around an eighth lies in the top ten. The sample holds many counts of this clonotype. Its specificity is not known. The CDR3 is made up of 14 amino acids. V shed 6 bases and J 3 bases; nucleotides not matched to a gene: 7. Germline V gene sequence: CDR1 MDHEN, CDR2 SYDVKM. The sequence was collected from a human donor in good health (CMV status not recorded). Some clones in this sample may be carry-over from other donors' samples. Source: cultured CD8+ T cells from PBMCs, taken from culture after CMV antigen stimulation. The chain combines TRBV28 with TRBJ1-2; 7 bases agree with TRBD1. CDR3 bases: TGTGCCAGCAGCCCAAGGGGGCTTGACTATGGCTACACCTTC. Protein sequence: CASSPRGLDYGYTF.